This TCR beta chain was sequenced in a study of T cell changes during pregnancy in multiple sclerosis. Method: immunoSEQ multiplex PCR; TCRdb's copy keeps in-frame clones and lacks some. In the table there are 57,000 or so clones, approximately 90% of which are singletons. The CDR3 numbers 15 amino acids, ends counted. On this clone itself: The DNA is left out, because the CDR3 cannot be placed on it with certainty; the CDR3 is given as TCRdb lists it.

Here the sequenced sample was peripheral blood, taken after pregnancy. The sequence derives from a female donor in good health, enrolled as a control in a pregnancy study. The chain joins TRBV21-1 to TRBJ1-1; the table's D gene call, TRBD1, was not cross checked with the DNA. TRBV21-1 is flagged as a pseudogene. The CDR3 spells CASSKVGTGNTEAFF.